This T cell receptor (beta chain) was profiled in a study of OX40 agonist ivuxolimab in advanced cancers. In the study overall: Ivuxolimab is an agonistic anti-OX40 (CD134) antibody, and patients were treated with it. Subjects had a mean age of about 60 years, with a range of roughly 20 to 79; almost 85% were male.

Here immunoSEQ multiplex PCR was the method, and the copy in TCRdb shows in-frame clones only, minus some. This sample has around 59,000 clones, with more than 75% found just once. The sampling schedule covered blood at baseline, cycle 4 day 1, and cycle 7 day 1. A single count supports this clone. The CDR3 sequence is 13 residues long. Trimming pared 2 bases from V and 8 bases from J, leaving 12 bases between. Germline CDR1 reads MNHEY; CDR2 reads SMNVEV (reference sequence). The chain is built from TRBV27 and TRBJ1-2, with D perhaps TRBD1 (6 bases). The clonotype was recovered from an adult with an advanced solid tumor such as melanoma, head and neck, liver or kidney cancer. The input for sequencing was CD4+ or CD8+ T cells sorted from blood, taken in a trial of the OX40 agonist ivuxolimab. The CDR3, as DNA: TGTGCCAGCAGTTTAGGCAGGGGTTACGGCTACACCTTC. Protein product: CASSLGRGYGYTF.